These 4 T cell receptor beta chains share one sample of origin, sequenced in a study of OX40 agonist ivuxolimab in advanced cancers. The method was immunoSEQ multiplex PCR; TCRdb's version includes in-frame clones alone and lacks a portion of them. Of just over 90,000 clones in the sample, roughly 94% were seen once. The sequences come from CD4+ or CD8+ T cells sorted from blood, collected in a trial of the OX40 agonist ivuxolimab. The receptor source for this set is an adult with an advanced solid tumor such as melanoma, head and neck, liver or kidney cancer.

This chain connects TRBV9 to TRBJ1-2; D remains ambiguous. This CDR3 region has 13 residues. CDR1 is SGDLS, CDR2 YYNGEE, per germline. The V end lost 1 base, the J end lost 8 bases, and 12 bases lay between the germline ends. The CDR3 is CASSVIGREGYTF. Here the CDR3 DNA reads TGTGCCAGCAGCGTAATAGGGAGGGAAGGCTACACCTTC. Filled out from reference TRBV9 and TRBJ1-2, the complete variable domain reads DSGVTQTPKHLITATGQRVTLRCSPRSGDLSVYWYQQSLDQGLQFLIQYYNGEERAKGNILERFSAQQFPDLHSELNLSSLELGDSALYFCASSVIGREGYTFGSGTRLTVV.

The table lists this clone with a count of one. The chain's CDR3 is CASSPRGQIYEQYF. The CDR3 DNA is TGTGCCAGCAGTCCGCGGGGGCAGATCTACGAGCAGTACTTC. The rearrangement uses TRBV27 and TRBJ2-7, with D perhaps matching TRBD2 (7 bases). V lost 5 bases, J lost 3 bases, and 14 bases lay in between. Germline V gene data show CDR1 as MNHEY and CDR2 as SMNVEV (reference sequence). This CDR3 spans 14 amino acids.

The genes are TRBV10-2 and TRBJ2-2; 13 nucleotides align to TRBD2. The V gene's germline CDR1 is WSHSY and CDR2 SAAADI. This CDR3 comprises 15 residues. V shed 9 bases, J shed 4 bases, and the junction held 5 bases outside the gene matches. CDR3 region: CASWTSGRITGELFF. The CDR3 nucleotides read TGCGCCAGTTGGACTAGCGGGAGAATCACCGGGGAGCTGTTTTTT.

V gene TRBV7-3 combines with J gene TRBJ2-1; the D is unclear. This CDR3 is built from 11 residues. Trimming stripped 3 bases from V and 5 bases from J, with 2 bases between. CDR1 is SGHTA and CDR2 is FQGTGA in the germline V gene. Here the CDR3 reads CASSFNNEQFF. CDR3 DNA: TGTGCCAGCAGCTTTAACAATGAGCAGTTCTTC.